The next 25 T cell receptor beta chains were all read from a single sample in a study of blood T cell repertoires in COVID-19. Sequenced by immunoSEQ multiplex PCR; TCRdb stores in-frame clones only, minus some. The table lists about 160,000 clones, over 90% of them singletons. The sample comprised peripheral blood. The receptors originated from a man aged 50 or older with acute or convalescent COVID-19.

Turning to this clone: The sample carries other DNA sequences with the same CDR3. The chain is built from TRBV5-6 and TRBJ1-6, with 8 bases identical to TRBD1. This CDR3 is 15 amino acids long. The germline CDR1 and CDR2 sequences are SGHDT and YYEEEE. With V trimmed by 1 base and J by 8 bases, 5 bases remained unmatched. The CDR3: CASSLLDREDSPLHF. In DNA, the CDR3 is TGTGCCAGCAGCTTGTTGGACAGGGAAGATTCACCCCTCCACTTT.

The rearrangement links TRBV19 to TRBJ2-5; 8 bases align to TRBD2. Trimming removed 7 bases from V and 4 bases from J; junction bases left unmatched: 11. This CDR3 contains 15 residues. Germline values: CDR1 LNHDA, CDR2 SQIVND (reference sequence). The CDR3 sequence is CASTPTGGTVETQYF. Here the CDR3 DNA reads TGTGCCAGTACCCCCACGGGGGGGACCGTAGAGACCCAGTACTTC.

The J gene is TRBJ1-6, the V gene TRBV5-1, with 9 nucleotides matching TRBD1. Germline lookup yields CDR1 SGHRS and CDR2 YFSETQ. The trim removed 0 bases at V and 7 bases at J, leaving 5 bases unmatched. This CDR3 comprises 16 residues. Here the CDR3 DNA reads TGCGCCAGCAGCTTGGAGACAGGGGGAGGCAATTCACCCCTCCACTTT. It translates to CASSLETGGGNSPLHF.

The CDR3 region is CASSYSRGTYEQYV. Here the CDR3 DNA reads TGTGCCAGCAGTTACTCCAGGGGCACCTACGAGCAGTACGTC. The gene calls are TRBV6-2 or TRBV6-3 and TRBJ2-7, with D maybe TRBD1 (6 bases). CDR3 size: 14 residues. Trimming pared 0 bases from V and 2 bases from J, leaving 8 bases between. Per the germline V gene, CDR1 is MNHEY and CDR2 is SVGEGT.

This rearrangement joins TRBV12-5 to TRBJ2-1; no clear D. Germline CDR1 reads LGHNT; CDR2 reads FRNRAP. The CDR3 is 12 residues long. Trimming removed 2 bases at V and 9 bases at J, with 8 bases between. CDR3 sequence (DNA): TGTGCTAGTGGTTTGTCTCTTCGTGAGCAGTTCTTC. This encodes CASGLSLREQFF. The whole variable domain, filled in from reference TRBV12-5 and TRBJ2-1, reads DARVTQTPRHKVTEMGQEVTMRCQPILGHNTVFWYRQTMMQGLELLAYFRNRAPLDDSGMPKDRFSAEMPDATLATLKIQPSEPRDSAVYFCASGLSLREQFFGPGTRLTVL.

V is TRBV6-5 and J is TRBJ1-2; D is uncertain. The CDR3 consists of 15 residues. In germline, CDR1 is MNHEY, CDR2 SVGAGI. V shed 0 bases and J shed 5 bases, with 13 bases lying between them. CDR3 residues: CASSYSGPDFYGYTF. Here the CDR3 DNA reads TGTGCCAGCAGTTACTCCGGACCGGACTTTTATGGCTACACCTTC.

V gene TRBV5-1 combines with J gene TRBJ2-1; TRBD2 matches at 7 bases. The CDR3 has 14 residues. V lost 3 bases and J lost 5; bases outside the gene matches: 5. The germline V gene has CDR1 SGHRS and CDR2 YFSETQ. The CDR3 DNA sequence: TGCGCCAGCAGCTCGGGAGGAGCCCACAATGAGCAGTTCTTC. Translating gives CASSSGGAHNEQFF.

The gene calls are TRBV30 and TRBJ2-7; 12 bases match TRBD1. Germline V gene sequence: CDR1 GTSNPN, CDR2 SVGIG (reference sequence). The CDR3 consists of 17 residues. Unmatched junction bases numbered 6, after V lost 0 bases and J lost 0 bases. CDR3 nucleotide sequence: TGTGCCTGGAGTGTCAATCGGGGACAGGGGGCCTCCTACGAGCAGTACTTC. Translation gives CAWSVNRGQGASYEQYF.

The V call is TRBV7-2, the J call TRBJ2-1; 8 bases are shared with TRBD2. Trimming cost V 4 bases and J 4 bases; bases outside gene matches: 6. Germline CDR1 is SGHTA and CDR2 is FQGNSA. There are 15 residues in the CDR3. Here the CDR3 reads CASSYAGGDYNEQFF. The CDR3, as DNA: TGTGCCAGCAGCTATGCCGGGGGGGATTACAATGAGCAGTTCTTC.

This clone was counted a few times. The chain's CDR3 is CASSLVLQPQHF. DNA for the CDR3: TGTGCCAGCAGTTTAGTCCTTCAGCCCCAGCATTTT. The V gene is TRBV28, the J gene TRBJ1-5; D not certain. Looked up from germline, CDR1 is MDHEN and CDR2 is SYDVKM. The V and J ends lost 2 bases and 6 bases respectively, with 5 bases between them. The CDR3 totals 12 residues.

This chain links TRBV20-1 with TRBJ2-3; 11 bases fit TRBD1. The CDR3 length is 16 residues. Looked up from germline, CDR1 is DFQATT and CDR2 is SNEGSKA (reference sequence). V was pared by 3 bases and J by 5 bases, with 10 bases of the junction left unmatched. CDR3 residues: CSASPIGQGAGDTQYF. The CDR3 DNA sequence: TGCAGTGCTAGTCCTATTGGACAGGGGGCTGGAGATACGCAGTATTTT.

The CDR3 DNA reads TGTGCCAGTAGTCCCGGGACAGCCCCATACGAGCAGTACTTC. Protein product: CASSPGTAPYEQYF. The chain employs TRBV19 and TRBJ2-7; 7 bases agree with TRBD1. CDR3 length: 14 residues. CDR1 is LNHDA, CDR2 SQIVND, per germline (reference sequence). The V gene end was trimmed by 5 bases and the J gene end by 4 bases; junction bases not matched to a gene: 8. The whole variable domain, filled in from reference TRBV19 and TRBJ2-7, reads DGGITQSPKYLFRKEGQNVTLSCEQNLNHDAMYWYRQDPGQGLRLIYYSQIVNDFQKGDIAEGYSVSREKKESFPLTVTSAQKNPTAFYLCASSPGTAPYEQYFGPGTRLTVT.

The table lists this clone with a count of one. This chain connects TRBV5-1 to TRBJ2-1, with TRBD1 as a possible D gene (5 bases). CDR1 is SGHRS, CDR2 YFSETQ, per germline. V lost 2 bases, J lost 0 bases, and 9 bases lay in between. The CDR3 is 15 amino acids. The CDR3 nucleotides are TGCGCCAGCAGCTTTGGACAAGCCTCCTACAATGAGCAGTTCTTC. Translating gives CASSFGQASYNEQFF.

This rearrangement joins TRBV5-5 to TRBJ1-5, with 8 bases aligning to TRBD1. Trimming at V came to 1 base and at J to 1 base, leaving 1 base not matched to a gene. Germline CDR1 reads SGHKS; CDR2 reads YYEKEE (reference sequence). This CDR3 comprises 15 residues. The chain's CDR3 is CASSLTGGSNQPQHF. The CDR3 region has the DNA TGTGCCAGCAGCTTGACAGGGGGAAGCAATCAGCCCCAGCATTTT.

The V call is TRBV28, the J call TRBJ1-1; a weak D match, TRBD1 (5 bases). This CDR3 contains 15 residues. CDR1 and CDR2 from the germline V gene are MDHEN and SYDVKM. V lost 5 bases and J lost 5, with 18 bases in between. The CDR3, as DNA: TGTGCCAGCAGTATCTCAAGTGGGGCCTGGACTGAAGCTTTCTTT. Translated, it gives CASSISSGAWTEAFF.

This sequence joins TRBV9 and TRBJ2-5; 7 bases agree with TRBD1. The ends lost 2 bases at V and 5 bases at J; junction bases unmatched: 9. This CDR3 region has 15 residues. Germline CDR1 SGDLS, CDR2 YYNGEE. CDR3 residues: CASSVTLGGQETQYF. The CDR3 nucleotides are TGTGCCAGCAGCGTCACACTAGGGGGCCAGGAGACCCAGTACTTC.

This rearrangement joins TRBV4-1 to TRBJ1-1; 10 bases align to TRBD1. The CDR3 has 16 residues. V trimming: 1 base; J trimming: 3 bases; junction bases outside the gene matches: 5. Germline V gene data show CDR1 as MGHRA and CDR2 as YSYEKL. The CDR3 DNA reads TGCGCCAGCAGCCAAGGGGACAGGGGACAGGACACTGAAGCTTTCTTT. This gives the protein CASSQGDRGQDTEAFF.

The sample holds one count of this clone. V gene TRBV5-1 combines with J gene TRBJ2-7; weak D call: TRBD2 (5 bases). V was cut by 2 bases and J by 2 bases, with 11 bases left in between. Germline V lookup: CDR1 SGHRS, CDR2 YFSETQ. The CDR3 totals 14 residues. CDR3 DNA sequence: TGCGCCAGCAGCTTAACCGGGGAACCCTACGAGCAGTACTTC. Translation: CASSLTGEPYEQYF.

V and J are TRBV18 and TRBJ2-5, with no clear D. V lost 4 bases and J 1 base, leaving 10 bases between the germline ends. Per the germline V gene, CDR1 is KGHSH and CDR2 is LQKENI. CDR3 length: 14 residues. In DNA form, the CDR3 reads TGTGCCAGCTCACGGAGCCTCCCCCAAGAGACCCAGTACTTC. It encodes CASSRSLPQETQYF.

This sequence joins TRBV11-1 and TRBJ2-7; weak D call: TRBD1 (6 bases). CDR3 length equals 13 residues. Trimming took off 5 bases at V and 2 bases at J, with 10 bases between the two ends. Germline V gene sequence: CDR1 SGHAT, CDR2 FQDESV (reference sequence). The chain's CDR3 is CASSPGVTYEQYF. The DNA for the CDR3 is TGTGCCAGCAGCCCAGGGGTTACCTACGAGCAGTACTTC.

The chain employs TRBV25-1 and TRBJ2-3; possible D gene TRBD1, 5 bases. Germline-derived CDR1 and CDR2 are MGHDK and SYGVNS. The CDR3 is made up of 13 amino acids. Trimming pared 4 bases from V and 4 bases from J, leaving 9 bases between. CDR3: CASSASGSDTQYF. DNA for the CDR3: TGTGCCAGCAGTGCCTCAGGGTCAGATACGCAGTATTTT.

The chain carries TRBV9 and TRBJ1-5; 8 nucleotides line up with TRBD1. J was trimmed by 7 bases and V by 3 bases; bases with no gene match: 6. The length of the CDR3 is 14 residues. CDR1 and CDR2 from the germline V gene are SGDLS and YYNGEE. CDR3 DNA: TGTGCCAGCAGCGCGACAGGGGAAGGCCAGCCCCAGCATTTT. It encodes CASSATGEGQPQHF.

This clone is a singleton in its sample. This chain connects TRBV25-1 to TRBJ2-3; D is possibly TRBD2 (6 bases). The CDR3 contains 17 residues. V lost 4 bases, J lost 6 bases, and 23 bases lay in between. Germline lookup yields CDR1 MGHDK and CDR2 SYGVNS. In DNA, the CDR3 is TGTGCCAGCAGTGTTGGGGGGACCCTTCTTTTTGAGGATACGCAGTATTTT. As protein: CASSVGGTLLFEDTQYF. The whole variable domain, filled in from reference TRBV25-1 and TRBJ2-3, reads EADIYQTPRYLVIGTGKKITLECSQTMGHDKMYWYQQDPGMELHLIHYSYGVNSTEKGDLSSESTVSRIRTEHFPLTLESARPSHTSQYLCASSVGGTLLFEDTQYFGPGTRLTVL.

V and J are TRBV27 and TRBJ2-7, with 9 bases identical to TRBD2. The germline V gene encodes CDR1 MNHEY and CDR2 SMNVEV (reference sequence). V shed 5 bases, J shed 1 base, and the junction held 6 bases outside the gene matches. This CDR3 has 15 amino acids. CDR3: CASSQTSGSSYEQYF. The CDR3 DNA reads as TGTGCCAGCAGTCAGACTAGCGGTTCATCCTACGAGCAGTACTTC.

This chain joins TRBV15 and TRBJ1-4; 9 bases align to TRBD1. CDR1 LNHNV and CDR2 YYDKDF come from the germline V gene (reference sequence). The CDR3 runs 16 residues. Trimming at V came to 2 bases and at J to 8 bases, leaving 9 bases not matched to a gene. As DNA, the CDR3 is TGTGCCACCAGCAGAACGCGGGACAGGGTTTCCGAAAAACTGTTTTTT. This encodes CATSRTRDRVSEKLFF.